This TCR beta chain appears in the sequencing data of a study of OX40 agonist ivuxolimab in advanced cancers. Produced via immunoSEQ multiplex PCR; TCRdb's table is partial and in-frame only. This sample carries 95,000 to 100,000 clones, around 85% of them seen once, and the ten largest clones take approximately 1.5%. J lost 5 bases, V lost 4 bases, and 16 bases had no gene match. The CDR3 contains 18 residues. Per germline, CDR1 SGDLS and CDR2 YYNGEE. This chain links TRBV9 with TRBJ1-1; 11 nucleotides match TRBD1. The receptor's source is an adult with an advanced solid tumor such as melanoma, head and neck, liver or kidney cancer. The material sequenced was CD4+ or CD8+ T cells sorted from blood, taken in a trial of the OX40 agonist ivuxolimab. CDR3: CASSPTGTGGTKWTEAFF. For the CDR3, the DNA is TGTGCCAGCAGCCCCACCGGGACAGGGGGTACTAAGTGGACTGAAGCTTTCTTT.